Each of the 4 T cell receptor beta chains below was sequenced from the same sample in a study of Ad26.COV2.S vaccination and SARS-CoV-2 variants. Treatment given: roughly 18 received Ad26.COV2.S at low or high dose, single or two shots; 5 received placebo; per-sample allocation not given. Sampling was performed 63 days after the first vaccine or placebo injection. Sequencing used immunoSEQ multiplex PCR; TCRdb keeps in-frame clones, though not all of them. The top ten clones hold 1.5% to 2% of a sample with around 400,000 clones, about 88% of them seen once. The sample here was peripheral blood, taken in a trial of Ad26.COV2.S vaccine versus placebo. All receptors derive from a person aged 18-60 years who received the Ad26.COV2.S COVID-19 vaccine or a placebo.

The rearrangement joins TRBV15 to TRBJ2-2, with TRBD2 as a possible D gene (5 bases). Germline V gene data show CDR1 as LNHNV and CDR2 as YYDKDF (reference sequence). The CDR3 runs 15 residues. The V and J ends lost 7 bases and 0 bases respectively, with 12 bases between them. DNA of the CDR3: TGTGCCACCAAGCGGCAGGCCACGAACACCGGGGAGCTGTTTTTT. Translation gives CATKRQATNTGELFF.

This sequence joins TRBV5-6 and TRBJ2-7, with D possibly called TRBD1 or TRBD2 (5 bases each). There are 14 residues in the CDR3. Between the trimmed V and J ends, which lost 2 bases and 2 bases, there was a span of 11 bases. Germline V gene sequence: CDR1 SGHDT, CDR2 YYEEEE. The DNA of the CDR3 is TGTGCCAGCAGCTTAATAGGGACGCCCTACGAGCAGTACTTC. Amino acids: CASSLIGTPYEQYF.

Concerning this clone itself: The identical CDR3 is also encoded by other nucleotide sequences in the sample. CDR3 nucleotides: TGTGCCAGCAGCCCGCCTAGCACAGATACGCAGTATTTT. Encoded protein: CASSPPSTDTQYF. V is TRBV28 and J is TRBJ2-3; D unclear. Trimming pared 6 bases from V and 0 bases from J, leaving 7 bases between. Germline lookup yields CDR1 MDHEN and CDR2 SYDVKM. This CDR3 is built from 13 residues.

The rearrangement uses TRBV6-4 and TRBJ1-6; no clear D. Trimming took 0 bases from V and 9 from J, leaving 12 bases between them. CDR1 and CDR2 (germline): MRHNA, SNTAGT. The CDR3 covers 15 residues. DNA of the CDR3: TGTGCCAGCAGTGACTCCGGGTTCCGGGGTTCACCCCTCCACTTT. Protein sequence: CASSDSGFRGSPLHF.